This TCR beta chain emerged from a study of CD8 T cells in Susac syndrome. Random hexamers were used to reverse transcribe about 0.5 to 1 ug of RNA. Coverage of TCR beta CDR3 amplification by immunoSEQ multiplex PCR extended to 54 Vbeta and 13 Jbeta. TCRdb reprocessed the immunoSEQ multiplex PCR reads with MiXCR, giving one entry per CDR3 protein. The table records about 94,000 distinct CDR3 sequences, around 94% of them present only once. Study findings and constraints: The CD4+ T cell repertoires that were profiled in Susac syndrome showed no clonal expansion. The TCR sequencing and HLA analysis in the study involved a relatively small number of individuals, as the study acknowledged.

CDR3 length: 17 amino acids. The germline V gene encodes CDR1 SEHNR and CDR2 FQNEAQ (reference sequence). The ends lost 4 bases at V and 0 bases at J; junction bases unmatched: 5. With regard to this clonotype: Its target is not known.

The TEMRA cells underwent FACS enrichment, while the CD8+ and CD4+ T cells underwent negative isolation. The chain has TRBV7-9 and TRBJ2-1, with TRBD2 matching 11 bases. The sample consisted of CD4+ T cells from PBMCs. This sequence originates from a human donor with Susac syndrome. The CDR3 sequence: CASSSGLAVSSYNEQFF. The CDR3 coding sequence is TGTGCCAGCAGCTCGGGACTAGCGGTGAGCTCCTACAATGAGCAGTTCTTC.